This T cell receptor beta chain was captured by sequencing in a study of T-cell memory formation after mild COVID-19. Notes on the study in general: Proof of SARS-CoV-2 specificity was absent for the second-wave clones that crested on day 37.

The CDR3 covers 14 residues. V lost 2 bases and J lost 4, with 12 bases in between. Germline V lookup: CDR1 SGHDT, CDR2 YYEEEE. This clonotype showed up many times. Its antigen remains unidentified. TCRdb re-analysed the 5' RACE reads in MiXCR, keeping a single row per CDR3 protein. The sample lists some 340,000 distinct CDR3 sequences, approximately 12% occurring once. This sequence was found in a man aged 18-30 years who had mild COVID-19 (a few samples of this study predate the infection). Cell type and time point are not known. Source material: PBMCs or a T cell subset sorted from them (not recorded which). The chain recombines TRBV5-6 with TRBJ2-5, with D perhaps TRBD1 (6 bases). The CDR3: CASSFKQGGETQYF. The CDR3 DNA sequence: TGTGCCAGCAGCTTCAAACAGGGCGGAGAGACCCAGTACTTC.